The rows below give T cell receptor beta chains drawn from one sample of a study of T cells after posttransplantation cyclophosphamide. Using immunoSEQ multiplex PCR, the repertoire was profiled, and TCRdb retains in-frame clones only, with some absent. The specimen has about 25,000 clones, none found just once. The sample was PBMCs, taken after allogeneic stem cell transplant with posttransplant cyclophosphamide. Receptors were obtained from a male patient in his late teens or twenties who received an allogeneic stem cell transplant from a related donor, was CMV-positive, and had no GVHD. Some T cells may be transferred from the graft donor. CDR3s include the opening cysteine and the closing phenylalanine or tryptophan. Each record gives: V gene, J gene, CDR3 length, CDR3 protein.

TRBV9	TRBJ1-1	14	CASSVVSVLDEAFF
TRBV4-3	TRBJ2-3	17	CASSPWTSGGSTDTQYF
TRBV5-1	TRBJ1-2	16	CASSLGSRQGSYGYTF
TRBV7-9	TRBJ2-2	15	CASSHRDRRTGELFF
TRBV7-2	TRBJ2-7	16	CASSSWTSGSSYEQYF
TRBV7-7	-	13	CASSIDRGNEQYF
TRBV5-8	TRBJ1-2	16	CASSVTGTGVGYGYTF
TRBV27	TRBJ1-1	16	CASSLMTGTGNTEAFF
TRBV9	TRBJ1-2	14	CASSGQGLLYGYTF
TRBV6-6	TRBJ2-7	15	CASTFGGDRVSEQYF
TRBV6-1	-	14	CASSETHSSYEQYF
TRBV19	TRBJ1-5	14	CASMSGQGNQPQHF
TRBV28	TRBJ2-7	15	CASSLAGQGSYEQYF
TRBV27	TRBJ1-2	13	CASSLARVGGYTF
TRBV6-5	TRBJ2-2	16	CASSYQGGARTGELFF
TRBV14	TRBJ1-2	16	CASSQELAEGFYGYTF
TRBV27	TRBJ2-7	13	CASSLAGFYEQYF
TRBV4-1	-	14	CASSQAGSPYEQYF
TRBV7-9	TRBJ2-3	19	CASSLIPLAGGPSTDTQYF
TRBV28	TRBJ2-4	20	CASSLRGFRGGADGKNIQYF
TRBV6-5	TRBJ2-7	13	CASSNHRGYEQYF
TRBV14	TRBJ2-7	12	CASSQDGHEQYF
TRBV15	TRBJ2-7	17	CATSSVGLAGIGYEQYF
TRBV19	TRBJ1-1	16	CATPTRGPELNTEAFF
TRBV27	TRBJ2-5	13	CASSLNRGETQYF
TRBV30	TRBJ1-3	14	CAWSLPGVWDTIYF
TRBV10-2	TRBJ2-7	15	CASRAQGIGSYEQYF
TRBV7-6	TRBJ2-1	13	CASSLAGDNEQFF
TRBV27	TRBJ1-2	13	CASSGRSNYGYTF